These T cell receptor beta chains were read from a single sample in a study of cytomegalovirus exposure and HLA in healthy donors. TCRdb keeps only in-frame clones here, not all; method: immunoSEQ multiplex PCR. The sample carries more than 150,000 clones, 81% recorded once. The sequencing input was PBMCs. These receptors originate from a man aged 50-59 years in good health and CMV-seronegative. The CDR3 runs from the conserved cysteine through the conserved F or W. Fields, in order: J gene, D gene, V gene, clone size, CDR3 length, CDR3 protein, CDR3 DNA. The D gene is left open where the match is weak. Size is omitted from some rows. Given values are once, few, many or a class for expanded clones.

TRBJ1-6 NA TRBV27 NA 14 CASRAFGQNSPLHF TGTGCCAGCAGGGCTTTCGGACAGAATTCACCCCTCCACTTT
TRBJ1-6 NA TRBV4-2 NA 15 CASSQDPGWNSPLHF TGTGCCAGCAGCCAAGATCCGGGGTGGAATTCACCCCTCCACTTT
TRBJ1-3 NA TRBV7-6 NA 15 CASSRTRASGNTIYF TGTGCCAGCAGCAGAACCAGGGCCTCTGGAAACACCATATATTTT
TRBJ2-2 NA TRBV18 NA 16 CASSPPARANTGELFF TGTGCCAGCTCACCACCGGCCAGGGCGAACACCGGGGAGCTGTTTTTT
TRBJ2-1 TRBD2 TRBV5-6 NA 15 CASSGLGSSYNEQFF TGTGCCAGCAGCGGACTAGGTAGCTCCTACAATGAGCAGTTCTTC
TRBJ2-1 NA TRBV7-3 NA 15 CASSLTGAAYNEQFF TGTGCCAGCAGCTTAACGGGGGCCGCCTACAATGAGCAGTTCTTC
TRBJ2-7 NA TRBV7-2 NA 11 CASSAREEQYF TGTGCCAGCAGCGCTCGAGAGGAGCAGTACTTC
TRBJ1-2 NA TRBV11-2 NA 13 CASSLGGGYGYTF TGTGCCAGCAGCTTAGGGGGCGGCTATGGCTACACCTTC
TRBJ1-1 TRBD1 TRBV20-1 once 11 CSGDRAIEAFF TGCAGCGGGGACAGGGCGATTGAAGCTTTCTTT
TRBJ1-4 NA TRBV27 NA 14 CASAPGATNEKLFF TGTGCCAGCGCCCCGGGGGCAACTAATGAAAAACTGTTTTTT
TRBJ1-4 NA TRBV29-1 NA 13 CSVVGQNNEKLFF TGCAGCGTTGTGGGGCAGAATAATGAAAAACTGTTTTTT
TRBJ1-1 TRBD1 TRBV7-2 NA 13 CASSFRDRGEAFF TGTGCCAGCAGCTTCCGGGACAGGGGTGAAGCTTTCTTT
TRBJ1-1 NA TRBV18 NA 13 CASSSDMNTEAFF TGTGCCAGCTCGTCCGACATGAACACTGAAGCTTTCTTT
TRBJ1-2 TRBD1 TRBV6-5 NA 14 CASTPSGTDYGYTF TGTGCCAGCACCCCCTCCGGGACAGACTATGGCTACACCTTC
TRBJ1-6 TRBD1 TRBV2 NA 17 CASSTGGRSSYNSPLHF TGTGCCAGCAGTACAGGGGGCCGGAGCTCCTATAATTCACCCCTCCACTTT
TRBJ2-7 TRBD1 TRBV27 NA 13 CASSFTGAGEQYF TGTGCCAGCAGTTTTACAGGGGCCGGAGAGCAGTACTTC
TRBJ2-2 NA TRBV7-9 NA 18 CSSSDPLEGPTNTGELFF TGTTCCAGCAGCGACCCACTTGAGGGCCCAACGAACACCGGGGAGCTGTTTTTT
TRBJ1-5 TRBD1 TRBV5-1 NA 15 CASSPGTGFRQPQHF TGCGCCAGCAGCCCAGGGACAGGGTTTCGGCAGCCCCAGCATTTT
TRBJ2-5 TRBD2 TRBV9 NA 14 CASSPGTSGETQYF TGTGCCAGCAGCCCGGGGACTAGCGGAGAGACCCAGTACTTC
TRBJ2-7 NA TRBV19 once 17 CASSIDGAAALSYEQYF TGTGCCAGTAGTATAGATGGGGCGGCTGCCCTCTCCTACGAGCAGTACTTC
TRBJ2-1 TRBD2 TRBV27 NA 14 CASSSSGGRNEQFF TGTGCCAGCAGTAGTAGCGGGGGGCGCAATGAGCAGTTCTTC
TRBJ1-2 TRBD1 TRBV7-9 NA 14 CASSSTGTGSGYTF TGTGCCAGCAGTTCGACCGGGACAGGGAGTGGCTACACCTTC
TRBJ1-5 NA TRBV9 NA 14 CASSVRRPHQPQHF TGTGCCAGCAGCGTAAGGAGGCCCCATCAGCCCCAGCATTTT
TRBJ2-2 NA TRBV6-5 NA 14 CASSLGRNTGELFF TGTGCCAGCAGTTTGGGCCGAAACACCGGGGAGCTGTTTTTT
TRBJ2-7 NA TRBV2 once 13 CASRWAPTYEQYF TGTGCCAGCAGGTGGGCCCCAACCTACGAGCAGTACTTC
TRBJ2-2 TRBD2 TRBV4-3 NA 18 CASSQGLAGGRPVGELFF TGCGCCAGCAGCCAAGGACTAGCGGGGGGCAGGCCGGTCGGGGAGCTGTTTTTT
TRBJ2-7 NA TRBV6-5 NA 13 CASSKDTSYEQYF TGTGCCAGCAGCAAGGACACCTCCTACGAGCAGTACTTC
TRBJ2-5 TRBD1 TRBV27 NA 16 CASRPQGGLPQETQYF TGTGCCAGCAGGCCACAGGGGGGATTACCTCAAGAGACCCAGTACTTC
TRBJ2-7 NA TRBV18 NA 13 CASSRGDSYEQYF TGTGCCAGCTCACGCGGGGACTCCTACGAGCAGTACTTC
TRBJ1-4 TRBD1 TRBV19 NA 15 CASSTGQGANEKLFF TGTGCCAGTAGTACGGGACAGGGGGCTAATGAAAAACTGTTTTTT